The present TCR beta chain was sequenced within a study of cytomegalovirus exposure and HLA in healthy donors. Study observations and caveats: Association of a missense DCLRE1C variant with TCR beta V- and J-gene trimming was reported in a later analysis. The authors confirmed in vitro that three CMV-associated chains were specific for CMV antigens. Of the V segments, some could not be distinguished, including TRBV6-2 and TRBV6-3, and were excluded.

Germline values: CDR1 MDHEN, CDR2 SYDVKM. The CDR3 totals 14 residues. V dropped 4 bases and J dropped 3 bases, with 12 bases sitting between them. All the people who gave samples were healthy bone marrow donors. In regard to this clone: Its antigen remains unidentified.

This PCR relied on a set of 60 Vbeta primers and 13 Jbeta primers. The protocol was immunoSEQ multiplex PCR, while the TCRdb copy is restricted to in-frame clones and leaves out a portion. The sample holds over 35,000 clones, 60% to 75% seen once. This clonotype originated in a man aged 40-55 years in good health and CMV-seronegative. The sequenced sample consisted of PBMCs. The rearrangement links TRBV28 to TRBJ2-5; D is possibly TRBD1 (6 bases). DNA for the CDR3: TGTGCCAGCAGTTCGGACAGACCCGAAGAGACCCAGTACTTC. Its translation is CASSSDRPEETQYF.